The 13 T cell receptor beta chains reported below all come from one sample, sequenced in a study of blood T cells in healthy people across ages (dated by TCRdb to about 2015). The library was built by means of 5' RACE. Sequencing used an Illumina HiSeq 2500. A second PCR of about 6 to 11 cycles was run with a J-beta primer mix and a sample-barcoded 5' primer. The public reads were reprocessed in TCRdb via fastp at Q25 and MiXCR, keeping in-frame beta chains. Every CDR3 protein is listed once, alongside the most common genes and DNA of its rows. For this sample the table gives about 680,000 distinct CDR3 sequences, of which more than 40% were detected only once. Under 35% of the sample rests with the top ten. The sample consisted of blood. All receptors come from a woman in her sixties or seventies in good health.

This clonotype was counted between two and nine times. The chain employs TRBV5-1 and TRBJ2-7, with 8 bases lining up with TRBD1. The CDR3 has 13 residues. J gave up 4 bases and V 7 bases, and 7 bases lay outside the gene matches. Per the germline V gene, CDR1 is SGHRS and CDR2 is YFSETQ. This CDR3 reads CASGLTGDYEQYF. The CDR3 nucleotides read TGCGCCAGCGGGTTGACAGGGGATTACGAGCAGTACTTC.

This chain connects TRBV29-1 to TRBJ2-5; no firm D call. The CDR3 is 12 residues long. Germline lookup yields CDR1 SQVTM and CDR2 ANQGSEA. The CDR3 sequence is CSLGLNQETQYF. The CDR3 region has the DNA TGCAGTCTAGGGTTAAACCAAGAGACCCAGTACTTC.

This clonotype was seen a handful of times. The CDR3 bases are TGCAGTGCCAAGCCCCAGGGGCTAGGAGAGACCCAGTACTTC. Translated: CSAKPQGLGETQYF. The gene calls are TRBV20-1 and TRBJ2-5; D possibly corresponds to TRBD1 (6 bases). Germline lookup yields CDR1 DFQATT and CDR2 SNEGSKA (reference sequence). V shed 6 bases and J shed 4 bases, with 18 bases lying between them. CDR3 length: 14 residues.

V is TRBV7-2 and J is TRBJ1-2; D not certain. V gave up 5 bases and J gave up 3 bases, with 7 bases separating them. This CDR3 region has 12 residues. CDR1 is SGHTA and CDR2 is FQGNSA in the germline V gene. The CDR3 DNA reads as TGTGCCAGCAGCAAGCAAGACTATGGCTACACCTTC. Its translation is CASSKQDYGYTF.

The table lists this clonotype with a few counts. The chain uses TRBV11-1 and TRBJ2-7, with 10 bases aligning to TRBD2. The CDR3 loop spans 15 amino acids. Trimming removed 5 bases from V and 3 bases from J; junction bases left unmatched: 7. CDR1 SGHAT and CDR2 FQDESV come from the germline V gene (reference sequence). In nucleotides, the CDR3 is TGTGCCAGCAGCCCTGGGACTAGCGTCTACTACGAGCAGTACTTC. Its translation is CASSPGTSVYYEQYF.

This clonotype turned up a few times. The genes are TRBV29-1 and TRBJ2-2; D gene unclear. V was clipped by 5 bases and J by 3 bases, with 10 bases between them. The CDR3 is made up of 13 amino acids. Germline-derived CDR1 and CDR2 are SQVTM and ANQGSEA. In DNA, the CDR3 is TGCAGCGTTTTAACGACCTACACCGGGGAGCTGTTTTTT. Its translation: CSVLTTYTGELFF.

This clonotype was picked up a small number of times. This rearrangement joins TRBV20-1 to TRBJ2-7; possible D gene TRBD2, 5 bases. Deletions cut 2 bases from V and 3 bases from J, with 11 bases between. The CDR3 spans 13 residues. The germline V gene encodes CDR1 DFQATT and CDR2 SNEGSKA (reference sequence). Written as DNA, the CDR3 is TGCAGTGCTAGAATGAGCGGTAGCTACGAGCAGTACTTC. Protein: CSARMSGSYEQYF.

This chain uses TRBV4-3 with TRBJ2-7; 9 nucleotides line up with TRBD1. CDR3 length: 15 amino acids. CDR1 is LGHNA and CDR2 is YSLEER in the germline V gene. V was pared by 0 bases and J by 4 bases, with 4 bases of the junction left unmatched. Here the CDR3 reads CASSQEGQGFYEQYF. The CDR3 coding sequence is TGCGCCAGCAGCCAAGAGGGACAGGGATTTTACGAGCAGTACTTC.

The gene calls are TRBV24-1 and TRBJ2-1; TRBD2 matches at 8 bases. CDR1 and CDR2 from the germline V gene are KGHDR and SFDVKD. Losses at the gene ends were 4 bases for V and 9 bases for J; bases not matched to a gene: 10. This CDR3 contains 15 residues. The CDR3: CATSEQGTRGSEQFF. CDR3 DNA sequence: TGTGCCACCAGTGAACAAGGGACTAGAGGGAGTGAGCAGTTCTTC.

This clonotype appeared a few times. V usage is TRBV14 and J usage is TRBJ2-5; weak D call: TRBD2 (5 bases). The CDR3 totals 15 residues. The V and J ends lost 3 bases and 4 bases respectively, with 15 bases between them. Germline values: CDR1 SGHDN, CDR2 FVKESK. The CDR3 nucleotides read TGTGCCAGCAGCCACTTTGACTACCGGGGAGAGACCCAGTACTTC. It codes for CASSHFDYRGETQYF. The full variable domain, completed using reference TRBV14 and TRBJ2-5, is EAGVTQFPSHSVIEKGQTVTLRCDPISGHDNLYWYRRVMGKEIKFLLHFVKESKQDESGMPNNRFLAERTGGTYSTLKVQPAELEDSGVYFCASSHFDYRGETQYFGPGTRLLVL.

In its sample, this clonotype was seen a few times. The gene calls are TRBV4-3 and TRBJ1-2; maybe TRBD1 (6 bases). Germline V gives CDR1 LGHNA, CDR2 YSLEER. V was trimmed by 0 bases and J by 7 bases, leaving 9 bases between them. This CDR3 is 13 amino acids long. CDR3 region: CASSQEEGGGYTF. The CDR3 DNA reads TGCGCCAGCAGCCAAGAGGAGGGGGGTGGCTACACCTTC.

CDR3 nucleotide sequence: TGTGCCAGCAGCGCAACAGGGTTTAGCACAGATACGCAGTATTTT. This translates into CASSATGFSTDTQYF. The chain links TRBV7-3 to TRBJ2-3; possible D gene TRBD1, 6 bases. V was pared by 5 bases and J by 0 bases, with 12 bases between. Germline CDR1 and CDR2: SGHTA and FQGTGA. The CDR3 is 15 residues long. The variable domain in full, with the rest retrieved from reference TRBV7-3 and TRBJ2-3, is GAGVSQTPSNKVTEKGKYVELRCDPISGHTALYWYRQSLGQGPEFLIYFQGTGAADDSGLPNDRFFAVRPEGSVSTLKIQRTERGDSAVYLCASSATGFSTDTQYFGPGTRLTVL.

This clonotype was seen a few times. The chain uses TRBV6-5 and TRBJ2-3, with 8 bases aligning to TRBD1. V shed 2 bases, J shed 3 bases, and the junction held 13 bases outside the gene matches. Germline values: CDR1 MNHEY, CDR2 SVGAGI. CDR3 length: 18 residues. The CDR3 sequence is CASSYTRDRRIGTDTQYF. The CDR3 bases are TGTGCCAGCAGTTACACGAGGGACAGGAGAATAGGTACAGATACGCAGTATTTT.